What follows are 19 T cell receptor beta chains derived from one specimen sequenced in a study of CD8+CD57+ T cells in acquired aplastic anemia. TCR beta VDJ and CDR3 were profiled, and genomic DNA was the template. MiXCR was run by TCRdb on the reads, yielding one entry per CDR3 protein. The sample shows tens of thousands of distinct CDR3 sequences, around three quarters of them seen only once. Input material: sorted CD4+, CD8+, or CD8+CD57+ T cells (not recorded which) from PBMCs. The origin of the receptors is a human donor in good health, serving as a control.

V and J are TRBV29-1 and TRBJ2-1; D is uncertain. Per the germline V gene, CDR1 is SQVTM and CDR2 is ANQGSEA. V dropped 7 bases and J dropped 9 bases, with 16 bases sitting between them. This CDR3 region has 12 residues. The chain's CDR3 is CSAAFGEVEQFF. The CDR3 bases are TGCAGCGCCGCCTTTGGCGAGGTTGAGCAGTTCTTC.

The chain couples TRBV29-1 to TRBJ1-1, with D possibly TRBD1 on 5 matching bases. Germline V gene lookup returns CDR1 SQVTM and CDR2 ANQGSEA. Trimming left V 8 bases short and J 2 bases short, with 15 bases between. The CDR3 covers 13 residues. CDR3 coding DNA: TGCAGCCCCCGGGACGGGAGTAACACTGAAGCTTTCTTT. It translates to CSPRDGSNTEAFF.

As regards this clonotype: The CDR3 does not end in the conserved phenylalanine or tryptophan, so this is likely a read error. No DNA is shown, since the ends of the CDR3 on it are uncertain; the CDR3 is the one TCRdb lists. This chain connects TRBV20-1 to TRBJ2-7; TRBD1, the table's D call, lacks a check against the DNA. The germline V gene encodes CDR1 DFQATT and CDR2 SNEGSKA (reference sequence). Counting both end residues, the CDR3 totals 9 amino acids. The CDR3 loop reads CSARDRGPQ.

The chain joins TRBV12-3 or TRBV12-4 to TRBJ2-3; 7 bases align to TRBD2. The J segment lost 2 bases and the V segment lost 5 bases, leaving 1 base of the junction unmatched. This CDR3 is built from 13 residues. The CDR3 DNA reads as TGTGCCAGCAGTAGCGGGAACACAGATACGCAGTATTTT. Translating gives CASSSGNTDTQYF.

This sequence joins TRBV4-3 and TRBJ2-5; perhaps TRBD1 as D (6 bases). Trimming removed 0 bases at V and 1 base at J, with 9 bases between. The CDR3 runs to 15 residues. Germline values: CDR1 LGHNA, CDR2 YSLEER. The CDR3 is CASSQERDIQETQYF. In DNA, the CDR3 is TGCGCCAGCAGCCAAGAGAGGGACATCCAAGAGACCCAGTACTTC.

The rearrangement links TRBV24-1 to TRBJ2-5; D could derive from TRBD1 or TRBD2 (6 bases each). This CDR3 comprises 15 residues. Trimming took off 7 bases at V and 3 bases at J, with 17 bases between the two ends. Per the germline V gene, CDR1 is KGHDR and CDR2 is SFDVKD. This chain's CDR3 is CATSPMTGGKETQYF. As DNA, the CDR3 is TGTGCCACCAGCCCAATGACAGGCGGGAAAGAGACCCAGTACTTC.

The chain is built from TRBV11-2 and TRBJ1-5, with TRBD1 as a possible D gene (6 bases). Trimming removed 10 bases from V and 4 bases from J, with 26 bases in between. CDR1 and CDR2 from the germline V gene are SGHAT and FQNNGV. The length of the CDR3 is 17 residues. This CDR3 reads CATSGGGVRDRNQPQHF. The CDR3, as DNA: TGTGCCACCAGTGGGGGCGGAGTGAGGGACCGGAATCAGCCCCAGCATTTT.

The rearrangement uses TRBV12-3 or TRBV12-4 and TRBJ2-1; 12 bases fit TRBD2. Trimming cost V 4 bases and J 6 bases; bases outside gene matches: 7. This CDR3 region has 16 residues. The DNA for the CDR3 is TGTGCCAGCAGTTCTACTAGCGGGGGGCTGTCCAATGAGCAGTTCTTC. As protein: CASSSTSGGLSNEQFF.

This clonotype was seen only a few times. The V gene is TRBV15, the J gene TRBJ1-4; 7 bases are a match to TRBD1. This CDR3 has 15 amino acids. Trimming removed 4 bases from V and 4 bases from J; junction bases left unmatched: 6. Germline CDR1 and CDR2: LNHNV and YYDKDF (reference sequence). The CDR3 is CATSTWTGGNEKLFF. CDR3 coding DNA: TGTGCCACCAGCACCTGGACAGGAGGTAATGAAAAACTGTTTTTT.

V is TRBV25-1 and J is TRBJ1-5; no reliable D call. The CDR3 contains 14 residues. Germline V gene data show CDR1 as MGHDK and CDR2 as SYGVNS. V lost 2 bases and J 5 bases, leaving 10 bases between the germline ends. The CDR3 is CASSERNYYQPQHF. For the CDR3, the DNA is TGTGCCAGCAGTGAACGAAACTACTATCAGCCCCAGCATTTT.

The rearrangement uses TRBV11-1 and TRBJ1-3; D is ambiguous. CDR3 length equals 17 residues. Germline-derived CDR1 and CDR2 are SGHAT and FQDESV (reference sequence). The V gene lost 5 bases and the J gene lost 0 bases, with 17 bases spanning the gap. The CDR3 nucleotides are TGTGCCAGCAGCCCACGTGGAGGTGGTAGCTCTGGAAACACCATATATTTT. Encoded protein: CASSPRGGGSSGNTIYF.

This clonotype has just a few counts. The chain is built from TRBV15 and TRBJ1-2, with 7 nucleotides matching TRBD1. V dropped 3 bases and J dropped 7; count of bases not matched to a gene: 5. Germline-derived CDR1 and CDR2 are LNHNV and YYDKDF (reference sequence). The CDR3 loop spans 13 amino acids. The CDR3 DNA sequence: TGTGCCACCAGCAGTGTGACAGGGATTGGCTACACCTTC. It encodes CATSSVTGIGYTF.

The gene calls are TRBV20-1 and TRBJ2-7; tentatively, D is TRBD1 (5 bases). V was shortened by 1 base and J by 4 bases, with 14 bases between the two germline ends. Per the germline V gene, CDR1 is DFQATT and CDR2 is SNEGSKA (reference sequence). This CDR3 has 14 amino acids. The chain's CDR3 is CSARGGPWRYEQYF. The CDR3, as DNA: TGCAGTGCTAGAGGGGGCCCGTGGCGATACGAGCAGTACTTC.

The DNA of the CDR3 is TGTGCCGTCGGACATACGTACACAGATACGCAGTATTTT. This codes for CAVGHTYTDTQYF. The rearrangement uses TRBV24-1 and TRBJ2-3; TRBD1 might be the D (5 bases). The CDR3 length is 13 residues. V lost 12 bases, J lost 2 bases, and 14 bases lay in between. The germline V gene has CDR1 KGHDR and CDR2 SFDVKD.

This clonotype came up a few times. The rearrangement uses TRBV9 and TRBJ2-2; D is undetermined. Germline CDR1 SGDLS, CDR2 YYNGEE. The CDR3 extends over 14 amino acids. Trimming pared 6 bases from V and 3 bases from J, leaving 12 bases between. CDR3 region: CASTGIHDTGELFF. The CDR3 nucleotides are TGTGCCAGCACTGGGATCCATGACACCGGGGAGCTGTTTTTT.

The rearrangement joins TRBV12-3 or TRBV12-4 to TRBJ1-6; D is uncertain. The CDR3 runs to 14 residues. V lost 4 bases, J lost 6 bases, and 10 bases lay in between. The CDR3 sequence: CASSSPRANSPLHF. DNA for the CDR3: TGTGCCAGCAGTTCGCCTCGGGCTAATTCACCCCTCCACTTT.

By sample share, this clonotype is medium-sized. The CDR3, as DNA: TGTGCCAGCTCCGTGACAGAAGAAGGTTCACCCCTCCACTTT. Protein sequence: CASSVTEEGSPLHF. The chain is built from TRBV6-2 or TRBV6-3 and TRBJ1-6; tentative D call: TRBD1 (5 bases). The CDR3 contains 14 residues. Germline V gene sequence: CDR1 MNHEY, CDR2 SVGEGT. V dropped 8 bases and J dropped 9 bases, with 17 bases sitting between them.

The chain employs TRBV6-5 and TRBJ1-1; D is possibly TRBD1 (5 bases). The CDR3 loop spans 15 amino acids. The germline V gene encodes CDR1 MNHEY and CDR2 SVGAGI. The V gene lost 2 bases and the J gene lost 0 bases, with 10 bases spanning the gap. As DNA, the CDR3 is TGTGCCAGCAGTTACCCCCAGGGTATGAACACTGAAGCTTTCTTT. Translated: CASSYPQGMNTEAFF.

The V and J genes are TRBV6-6 and TRBJ2-5; no clear D. V was clipped by 5 bases and J by 5 bases, with 6 bases between them. The CDR3 is 11 amino acids. CDR1 is MNHNY, CDR2 SVGAGI, per germline (reference sequence). CDR3 sequence (DNA): TGTGCCAGCAGTGGTCGGGAGACCCAGTACTTC. Translating it yields CASSGRETQYF.